Listed below are T cell receptor beta chains from one sample, sequenced in a study of beta chain features in type 1 diabetes. TCRdb keeps only in-frame clones here, not all; method: immunoSEQ multiplex PCR. The sample holds 130,000 to 150,000 clones, about 12% seen once. Material: central memory CD4+ T cells from blood. The receptors derive from a man between 18 and 35 years old with type 1 diabetes. Each CDR3 is given with its conserved first and last residue. A D gene is named only where the DNA matches it firmly. A clone size is listed for some rows: how often the clone was seen (once, few, many), or a class if it is expanded.

CDR3 DNA: TGTGCCAGCAGTGAGGGGAATTCGGATACGCAGTATTTT; CDR3 protein: CASSEGNSDTQYF; V gene: TRBV6-1; J gene: TRBJ2-3; D gene: .; clone size: once
CDR3 DNA: TGCGCCAGCAGCTTGGAAATGCAGGGGCTAGGGCTGAACACTGAAGCTTTCTTT; CDR3 protein: CASSLEMQGLGLNTEAFF; V gene: TRBV5-1; J gene: TRBJ1-1; D gene: .; clone size: few
CDR3 DNA: TGCGCCAGCAGCGAAAACCCTCCGGGACAGATACAAATGGGTGAAGCTTTCTTT; CDR3 protein: CASSENPPGQIQMGEAFF; V gene: TRBV4-1; J gene: TRBJ1-1; D gene: TRBD1; clone size: few
CDR3 DNA: TGTGCCAGCAGCTCCGGGCCTGATGGGGCAATCTCGCAGTTCTTC; CDR3 protein: CASSSGPDGAISQFF; V gene: TRBV7-9; J gene: TRBJ2-1; D gene: .; clone size: .
CDR3 DNA: TGCAGCCAGACCCAGGGGTTGGGAGATACGCAGTATTTT; CDR3 protein: CSQTQGLGDTQYF; V gene: TRBV29-1; J gene: TRBJ2-3; D gene: .; clone size: .
CDR3 DNA: TGTGCCAGCAGCTCCAGGGGGGCGGCTTTCTTT; CDR3 protein: CASSSRGAAFF; V gene: TRBV7-2; J gene: TRBJ1-1; D gene: TRBD1; clone size: large
CDR3 DNA: TGTGCCAGCAGAAAGACAGGGGATGGCTACACCTTC; CDR3 protein: CASRKTGDGYTF; V gene: TRBV6-1; J gene: TRBJ1-2; D gene: TRBD1; clone size: .
CDR3 DNA: TGCGCCAGCAGCAGTAGCGGGGGGCTCTACGAGCAGTACTTC; CDR3 protein: CASSSSGGLYEQYF; V gene: TRBV5-1; J gene: TRBJ2-7; D gene: TRBD2; clone size: few
CDR3 DNA: TGCAGCGCCTCCGGGACAGGGGCCGGCATTGAAGCTTTCTTT; CDR3 protein: CSASGTGAGIEAFF; V gene: TRBV29-1; J gene: TRBJ1-1; D gene: TRBD1; clone size: few
CDR3 DNA: TGTGCCAGCAGCTTTGGCAGCAACTATGGCTACACCTTC; CDR3 protein: CASSFGSNYGYTF; V gene: TRBV7-9; J gene: TRBJ1-2; D gene: .; clone size: few
CDR3 DNA: TGCGCCAGCAGCTTGATGGGGGAATTCTCCTACAATGAGCAGTTCTTC; CDR3 protein: CASSLMGEFSYNEQFF; V gene: TRBV5-1; J gene: TRBJ2-1; D gene: .; clone size: many
CDR3 DNA: TGTGCCAGCAGTTCTGTACCGCCGGGCAATCAGCCCCAGCATTTT; CDR3 protein: CASSSVPPGNQPQHF; V gene: TRBV27; J gene: TRBJ1-5; D gene: .; clone size: .
CDR3 DNA: TGTGCCAGCAGCGAAAACGCCGGGAACACTGAAGCTTTCTTT; CDR3 protein: CASSENAGNTEAFF; V gene: TRBV7-9; J gene: TRBJ1-1; D gene: .; clone size: few
CDR3 DNA: TGTGCCAGCAGTGAAACCCAGGGGATAACCGGTTCACCCCTCCACTTT; CDR3 protein: CASSETQGITGSPLHF; V gene: TRBV6-1; J gene: TRBJ1-6; D gene: .; clone size: .
CDR3 DNA: TGTGCCACCCAGGGTAGCGGGGGGAGCGAGCAGTACTTC; CDR3 protein: CATQGSGGSEQYF; V gene: TRBV13; J gene: TRBJ2-7; D gene: TRBD2; clone size: .
CDR3 DNA: TGTGCCAGCAGTGGACAGATCGTTAATTCACCCCTCCACTTT; CDR3 protein: CASSGQIVNSPLHF; V gene: TRBV25-1; J gene: TRBJ1-6; D gene: .; clone size: .